This record looks at one T cell receptor beta chain sequence and its context. The V end lost 4 bases, the J end lost 5 bases, and 14 bases lay between the germline ends. Germline V lookup: CDR1 SNHLY, CDR2 FYNNEI. CDR3 length: 14 amino acids. These data originate in a study of blood T cell repertoires in COVID-19. Study summary: Acute and convalescent COVID-19 samples came from the United States, Italy and Spain. T cells, B-cell-depleted T cells, or PBMCs provided the cDNA or gDNA that served as material.

In the authors' workflow: Estimates of nucleated cell counts were drawn from the amplification of reference gene primers. The method was immunoSEQ multiplex PCR; TCRdb's version includes in-frame clones alone and lacks a portion of them. From that table come the V and J calls and clone size; the DNA was used to work out D and trimming. The data contain some 270,000 clones, about four fifths of them singletons. The specimen was peripheral blood. This TCR was sampled from a middle-aged woman who had recovered from COVID-19. This chain uses TRBV2 with TRBJ2-5; the D gene is possibly TRBD1 (5 bases). Here the CDR3 reads CASSARGAGETQYF. The CDR3 DNA is TGTGCCAGCAGTGCTAGGGGCGCAGGCGAGACCCAGTACTTC.